The 2 T cell receptor beta chains listed next were all sequenced from one sample in a study of Graves' ophthalmopathy and Graves' hyperthyroidism. Amplification targeted the TCR beta CDR3 regions, with RNA transcripts as the source material. Second-round multiplex PCR came after a first-round RT-PCR that employed HTBI primers. From the multiplex PCR reads, TCRdb called clonotypes with MiXCR, one entry per CDR3 protein. The data show 170,000 or so distinct CDR3 sequences, just under 40% seen once. The source material was peripheral blood. The receptors stem from a man younger than 40 with Graves' ophthalmopathy.

This clonotype was seen only a few times. This chain links TRBV12-3 or TRBV12-4 with TRBJ2-7, with D tentatively TRBD2 (6 bases). The CDR3 runs to 11 residues. Trimming left V 6 bases short and J 7 bases short, with 10 bases between. The CDR3 loop reads CASRGGFEQYF. Written as DNA, the CDR3 is TGTGCCAGCAGGGGGGGTTTTGAGCAGTACTTC.

This clonotype came up many times. The chain employs TRBV10-2 and TRBJ1-1; D possibly corresponds to TRBD1 (5 bases). The CDR3 runs 13 residues. CDR1 and CDR2 from the germline V gene are WSHSY and SAAADI. V was pared by 8 bases and J by 5 bases, with 15 bases between. The CDR3 sequence is CASVAGRGTEAFF. CDR3 DNA sequence: TGCGCCAGCGTTGCAGGGCGAGGGACTGAAGCTTTCTTT.